Each of the 4 T cell receptor beta chains below was sequenced from the same sample in a study of blood T cell repertoires in COVID-19. Sequencing used immunoSEQ multiplex PCR; TCRdb keeps in-frame clones, though not all of them. The repertoire has 150,000 to 200,000 clones, around 88% of them found once; the top ten carry more than 7.5%. Input material: PBMCs or T cells enriched from blood (not recorded which). Receptors were obtained from a woman in her twenties or thirties who had recovered from COVID-19.

This chain joins TRBV19 and TRBJ2-6; 10 bases are shared with TRBD1. The CDR3 has 20 residues. The junction had 17 bases not matched to a gene; V was cut back by 5 bases and J by 4 bases. Germline values: CDR1 LNHDA, CDR2 SQIVND (reference sequence). CDR3 sequence reads: CASSGNERTGGVRGANVLTF. In nucleotides, the CDR3 is TGTGCCAGTAGTGGGAACGAGAGGACAGGGGGAGTAAGAGGGGCCAACGTCCTGACTTTC.

The gene calls are TRBV7-2 and TRBJ2-3; TRBD2 matches 11 bases. CDR1 is SGHTA, CDR2 FQGNSA, per germline. V lost 5 bases to trimming and J lost 6 bases; unmatched junction nucleotides: 10. This CDR3 region has 16 residues. CDR3 sequence (DNA): TGTGCCAGCAGCCCCGGACTAGCGGGTCGGCTTGATACGCAGTATTTT. Amino acid sequence: CASSPGLAGRLDTQYF. Full variable domain (remainder filled in from reference TRBV7-2 and TRBJ2-3): GAGVSQSPSNKVTEKGKDVELRCDPISGHTALYWYRQSLGQGLEFLIYFQGNSAPDKSGLPSDRFSAERTGGSVSTLTIQRTQQEDSAVYLCASSPGLAGRLDTQYFGPGTRLTVL.

The chain uses TRBV12-5 and TRBJ1-2; D remains unclear. Trimming stripped 6 bases from V and 1 base from J, with 21 bases between. Germline CDR1 and CDR2: LGHNT and FRNRAP. CDR3 size: 17 residues. CDR3 loop: CASGLVPRRASNYGYTF. The DNA of the CDR3 is TGTGCTAGTGGCTTAGTCCCGCGGAGGGCTAGTAACTATGGCTACACCTTC. Together with reference TRBV12-5 and TRBJ1-2, the CDR3 gives the full variable domain: DARVTQTPRHKVTEMGQEVTMRCQPILGHNTVFWYRQTMMQGLELLAYFRNRAPLDDSGMPKDRFSAEMPDATLATLKIQPSEPRDSAVYFCASGLVPRRASNYGYTFGSGTRLTVV.

The V and J genes are TRBV6-5 and TRBJ1-3; no firm D call. Germline V CDR1 and CDR2: MNHEY, SVGAGI. The length of the CDR3 is 13 residues. The V end was cut by 8 bases, the J end by 2 bases, with 10 bases between. CDR3: CASRHRPGNTIYF. The CDR3 DNA reads TGTGCCAGCCGACATCGCCCTGGAAACACCATATATTTT.